This T cell receptor beta chain is from a study of tumor-infiltrating lymphocytes in primary liver carcinoma. Study results and limitations: The overlap of tumor-adjacent and tumor-blood pairs was smaller than that of tumor region pairs. The proportion of top clones found throughout all five tumor regions was only about 7-24%.

In the case of this clonotype: Its antigen is undetermined.

Joint extraction of RNA and DNA used roughly 20-33 mg of bulk tissue that was unsorted. From 400 to 550 ng total RNA, TCR beta cDNA was generated with a primer in the constant region. Three-round nested multiplex PCR performed with slightly modified ARM-PCR produced the TCR beta libraries. Rounds one and two of PCR, each of 10 to 11 cycles, were primed with TRBV1-TRBV30 forward primers and a C-beta reverse primer. TCRdb recomputed calls from the multiplex PCR reads with MiXCR, one row per CDR3 protein. The sample holds about 210,000 distinct CDR3 sequences, around 81% seen once. Germline lookup yields CDR1 SGHAT and CDR2 FQDESV (reference sequence). This CDR3 has 13 residues.

Sequences were obtained from tumor tissue from primary liver carcinoma. The sequence was obtained from a man aged 35-49 years with primary liver carcinoma and hepatitis B virus infection. The gene calls are TRBV11-1 and TRBJ2-7; possibly TRBD2 for D (5 bases). CDR3 bases: TGTCCCATCAGAGGGAAGCGATCCTACGAGCAGTACTTC. This sequence encodes CPIRGKRSYEQYF.